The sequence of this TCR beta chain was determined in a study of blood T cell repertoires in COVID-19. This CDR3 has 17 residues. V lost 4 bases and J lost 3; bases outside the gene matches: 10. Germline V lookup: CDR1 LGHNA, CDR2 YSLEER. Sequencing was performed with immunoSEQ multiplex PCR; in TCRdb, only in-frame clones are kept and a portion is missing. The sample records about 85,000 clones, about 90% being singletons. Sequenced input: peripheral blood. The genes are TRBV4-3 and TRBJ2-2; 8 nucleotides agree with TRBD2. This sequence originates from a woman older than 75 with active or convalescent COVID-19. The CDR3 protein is CASSPMSGRADTGELFF. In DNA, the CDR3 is TGCGCCAGCAGCCCCATGAGCGGGAGAGCAGACACCGGGGAGCTGTTTTTT.